Each of the 18 T cell receptor beta chains below was sequenced from the same sample in a study of T cells in Graves' hyperthyroidism and ophthalmopathy. Authors of the study amplified TCR beta CDR3 regions from RNA transcripts. HTBI primers were the set used in a first-round RT-PCR of the TCR CDR3. A single record per CDR3 protein comes from TCRdb applying MiXCR to the multiplex PCR reads. The data show under 400,000 distinct CDR3 sequences, over 15% seen once. Material: blood. The receptors shown here come from a woman aged 45-65 years with Graves' hyperthyroidism.

Relative to its sample, this clonotype is medium-sized. The V call is TRBV12-3 or TRBV12-4, the J call TRBJ2-1, with 14 bases that match TRBD2. The CDR3 loop spans 15 amino acids. Trimming at V came to 4 bases and at J to 12 bases, leaving 8 bases not matched to a gene. The CDR3: CASSSPGLAGVVQFF. In DNA form, the CDR3 reads TGTGCCAGCAGTTCGCCGGGACTAGCGGGAGTAGTGCAGTTCTTC.

The chain carries TRBV7-9 and TRBJ1-5; D remains unclear. This CDR3 has 15 residues. V lost 4 bases and J 4 bases, leaving 14 bases between the germline ends. CDR1 and CDR2 (germline): SEHNR, FQNEAQ (reference sequence). CDR3 nucleotides: TGTGCCAGCAGCTCCGGACCGGGATCAAATCAGCCCCAGCATTTT. Translated: CASSSGPGSNQPQHF.

The chain combines TRBV15 with TRBJ1-4; D perhaps matches TRBD1 (6 bases). CDR1 is LNHNV and CDR2 is YYDKDF in the germline V gene (reference sequence). Between the trimmed V and J ends, which lost 3 bases and 4 bases, there was a span of 15 bases. The CDR3 is 16 residues long. CDR3 region: CATSSESTGFNEKLFF. The CDR3 bases are TGTGCCACCAGCAGCGAAAGCACAGGGTTTAATGAAAAACTGTTTTTT.

This clonotype has only a few counts. The chain joins TRBV10-3 to TRBJ2-1; D not certain. Germline values: CDR1 ENHRY, CDR2 SYGVKD. There are 14 residues in the CDR3. Trimming removed 3 bases from V and 9 bases from J, with 15 bases in between. The CDR3 is CAISECKDVGEQFF. The CDR3 bases are TGTGCCATCAGTGAATGTAAAGACGTCGGTGAGCAGTTCTTC.

There are many counts of this clonotype. The genes are TRBV6-2 or TRBV6-3 and TRBJ2-7; 8 bases are a match to TRBD2. J lost 4 bases, V lost 6 bases, and 8 bases had no gene match. CDR1 is MNHEY and CDR2 is SVGEGT in the germline V gene. The CDR3 length is 14 residues. Here the CDR3 reads CASSQLAGRYEQYF. In DNA form, the CDR3 reads TGTGCCAGCAGCCAGCTAGCGGGTCGATACGAGCAGTACTTC.

There are a few counts of this clonotype. The chain joins TRBV5-1 to TRBJ1-4; D is perhaps TRBD1 (5 bases). V was cut by 2 bases and J by 0 bases, with 11 bases left in between. From germline, CDR1 is SGHRS and CDR2 YFSETQ. The CDR3 has 16 residues. As DNA, the CDR3 is TGCGCCAGCAGCTTTCAAGGGGACTCAACTAATGAAAAACTGTTTTTT. It specifies CASSFQGDSTNEKLFF.

As for this clonotype: It may be a read error: a sequence one base away is much more abundant. V and J are TRBV7-9 and TRBJ2-7; D is unclear. Trimming stripped 5 bases from V and 0 bases from J, with 17 bases between. The V gene's germline CDR1 is SEHNR and CDR2 FQNEAQ (reference sequence). This CDR3 is 16 amino acids long. For the CDR3, the DNA is TGTGCCAGCAGCCAGACCGCGGCGGCTATCTCCTACGAGCAGTACGTC. Protein product: CASSQTAAAISYEQYV.

The table lists this clonotype with a few counts. The chain recombines TRBV19 with TRBJ1-1, with no clear D. The CDR3 has 13 amino acids. CDR1 LNHDA and CDR2 SQIVND come from the germline V gene (reference sequence). With 6 bases removed from V and 7 bases from J, the gap between germline ends came to 15 bases. CDR3 nucleotide sequence: TGTGCCAGTAGCTTCCGGACCGCTGATGAAGCTTTCTTT. Its translation is CASSFRTADEAFF.

Of note for this clonotype: A much larger clone lies one base from this, so it may be a read error. The V and J genes are TRBV12-3 or TRBV12-4 and TRBJ2-1; 12 positions match TRBD2. This CDR3 spans 13 amino acids. CDR3 in amino acids: CASGLGLAGAQFF. CDR3 bases: TGTGCCAGCGGTTTGGGACTAGCGGGTGCGCAGTTCTTC.

This clonotype occurred many times. The V gene is TRBV28, the J gene TRBJ1-1; 10 bases map to TRBD1. This CDR3 is built from 16 residues. After removal of 6 bases from V and 1 base from J, the junction contained 8 bases not matched to a gene. The germline gives CDR1 MDHEN, CDR2 SYDVKM. The CDR3 bases are TGTGCCAGCAGCCTTGGACAGGGGGTTTGGAACACTGAAGCTTTCTTT. Amino acid sequence: CASSLGQGVWNTEAFF.

Many counts were recorded for this clonotype. The gene calls are TRBV28 and TRBJ1-1; no reliable D call. Germline loops: CDR1 MDHEN, CDR2 SYDVKM. V shed 6 bases and J shed 5 bases, with 10 bases lying between them. There are 12 residues in the CDR3. This CDR3 reads CASSPLLTEAFF. DNA of the CDR3: TGTGCCAGCAGCCCTCTCCTGACTGAAGCTTTCTTT.

The J gene is TRBJ2-7, the V gene TRBV27; D gene unclear. Trimming removed 1 base at V and 0 bases at J, with 13 bases between. The CDR3 loop spans 16 amino acids. Per the germline V gene, CDR1 is MNHEY and CDR2 is SMNVEV (reference sequence). The DNA for the CDR3 is TGTGCCAGCAGTTTATACCGGGTAGGCGCCTCCTACGAGCAGTACTTC. Translated: CASSLYRVGASYEQYF.

This clonotype was observed at least ten times. V is TRBV3-1 and J is TRBJ1-2; D is unclear. The V end was cut by 0 bases, the J end by 2 bases, with 13 bases between. From germline, CDR1 is LGHDT and CDR2 YNNKEL (reference sequence). The CDR3 is 16 amino acids. DNA of the CDR3: TGTGCCAGCAGCCAAGATCTGGGGATTAGGAACTATGGCTACACCTTC. This translates into CASSQDLGIRNYGYTF.

This chain joins TRBV7-8 and TRBJ2-3; 9 bases map to TRBD1. With V trimmed by 2 bases and J by 2 bases, 5 bases remained unmatched. The CDR3 spans 16 residues. CDR1 is SGHVS, CDR2 FQNEAQ, per germline. CDR3 in DNA: TGTGCCAGCAGCTTAACCGGGACAGGGCCCACAGATACGCAGTATTTT. This sequence encodes CASSLTGTGPTDTQYF. The full variable domain, completed using reference TRBV7-8 and TRBJ2-3, is GAGVSQSPRYKVAKRGQDVALRCDPISGHVSLFWYQQALGQGPEFLTYFQNEAQLDKSGLPSDRFFAERPEGSVSTLKIQRTQQEDSAVYLCASSLTGTGPTDTQYFGPGTRLTVL.

V usage is TRBV30 and J usage is TRBJ2-7; possibly TRBD2 for D (5 bases). CDR1 is GTSNPN, CDR2 SVGIG, per germline (reference sequence). CDR3 length equals 12 residues. V lost 4 bases to trimming and J lost 3 bases, with 10 bases between them. The CDR3 DNA sequence: TGTGCCTGGATGGAGGATAGCTACGAGCAGTACTTC. It translates to CAWMEDSYEQYF.

The chain uses TRBV20-1 and TRBJ1-5; D call uncertain. The germline V and J ends were trimmed by 0 bases and 1 base, with 7 bases remaining between them. CDR3 length: 14 residues. Per germline, CDR1 DFQATT and CDR2 SNEGSKA (reference sequence). The CDR3, as DNA: TGCAGTGCTAGAGATGGGCTAAGCAATCAGCCCCAGCATTTT. It encodes CSARDGLSNQPQHF.

V and J are TRBV30 and TRBJ1-2, with D possibly being TRBD1 (6 bases). V lost 3 bases to trimming and J lost 6 bases, with 11 bases between them. Germline-derived CDR1 and CDR2 are GTSNPN and SVGIG (reference sequence). This CDR3 is 12 amino acids long. CDR3 amino acids: CAWSPGENGYTF. CDR3 DNA sequence: TGTGCCTGGAGCCCAGGGGAGAATGGCTACACCTTC.

The chain is built from TRBV7-2 and TRBJ2-5, with TRBD2 identical over 9 bases. Germline V CDR1 and CDR2: SGHTA, FQGNSA. With 1 base clipped from V and 4 bases from J, the junction kept 7 bases outside the gene matches. This CDR3 is 16 amino acids long. The CDR3, as DNA: TGTGCCAGCAGCTTAGACCCCAGCGGGGGGTTAGAGACCCAGTACTTC. This translates into CASSLDPSGGLETQYF.